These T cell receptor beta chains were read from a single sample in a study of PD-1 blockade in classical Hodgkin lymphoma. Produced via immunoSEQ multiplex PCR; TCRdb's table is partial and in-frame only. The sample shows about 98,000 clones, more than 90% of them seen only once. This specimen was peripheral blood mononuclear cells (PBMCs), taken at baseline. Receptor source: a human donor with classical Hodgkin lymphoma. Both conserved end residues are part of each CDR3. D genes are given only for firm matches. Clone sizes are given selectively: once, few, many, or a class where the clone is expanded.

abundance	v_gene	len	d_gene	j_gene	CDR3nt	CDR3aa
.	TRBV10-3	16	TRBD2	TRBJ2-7	TGTGCCATCAGTGATCCGCCGGGACTAGCGGTCTACGAGCAGTACTTC	CAISDPPGLAVYEQYF
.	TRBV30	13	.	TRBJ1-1	TGTGCCTGGAGTATAACGATAAACACTGAAGCTTTCTTT	CAWSITINTEAFF
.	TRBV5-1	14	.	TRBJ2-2	TGCGCCAGCAGCTCGGTCGGTAAGAAGGGGGAGCTGTTTTTT	CASSSVGKKGELFF
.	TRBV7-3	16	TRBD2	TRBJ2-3	TGTGCCAGCAGCTCCCTAGCGGGAGGGAGCACAGATACGCAGTATTTT	CASSSLAGGSTDTQYF
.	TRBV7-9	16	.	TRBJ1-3	TGTGCCAGCAGCTTATATGAGGACCGTTCTGGAAACACCATATATTTT	CASSLYEDRSGNTIYF
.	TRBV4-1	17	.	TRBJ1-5	TGCGCCAGCAGCCAACGGGGAGGCGGGGGGAGCAATCAGCCCCAGCATTTT	CASSQRGGGGSNQPQHF
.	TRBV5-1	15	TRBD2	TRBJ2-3	TGCGCCAGCAGCCGTCCTAGCGGGAGCACAGATACGCAGTATTTT	CASSRPSGSTDTQYF
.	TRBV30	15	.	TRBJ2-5	TGTGCCTGGAGTGTCTCCCTAGCGTCTCAAGAGACCCAGTACTTC	CAWSVSLASQETQYF
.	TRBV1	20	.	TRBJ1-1	TGCACCAGCAGCCAAGCCGGACCCATAATCAAGTACCTTTCAGGCCCTGAAGCTTTCTTT	CTSSQAGPIIKYLSGPEAFF
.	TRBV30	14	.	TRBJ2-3	TGTGCCTGGGGGGCGGCACAGACCCCGGATACGCAGTATTTT	CAWGAAQTPDTQYF
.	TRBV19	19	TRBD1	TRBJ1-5	TGTGCCAGTAGTATAGATTCCCGGGACAGGGGTAGCAGCAATCAGCCCCAGCATTTT	CASSIDSRDRGSSNQPQHF
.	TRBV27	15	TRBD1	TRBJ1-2	TGTGCCAGCAGTTTATTCGGGACAGACTTAGCTGGCTACACCTTC	CASSLFGTDLAGYTF
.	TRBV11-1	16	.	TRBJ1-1	TGTGCCAGCAGCTTCTCTGGCCCCGATCGGAACACTGAAGCTTTCTTT	CASSFSGPDRNTEAFF
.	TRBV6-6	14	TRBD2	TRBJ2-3	TGTGCCAGCAGTCCCAGCGGGAACGGGGTTACGCAGTATTTT	CASSPSGNGVTQYF
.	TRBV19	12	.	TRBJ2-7	TGTGCCAGTAGTATCGGGAACTACGAGCAGTACTTC	CASSIGNYEQYF
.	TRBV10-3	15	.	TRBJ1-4	TGTGCCATCAGTGAGTCCGGAGGGGTTGGAGAAAAACTGTTTTTT	CAISESGGVGEKLFF
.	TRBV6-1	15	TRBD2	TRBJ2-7	TGTGCCAGCAGCCGCGGGCTAGCGGGGGACTACGAGCAGTACTTC	CASSRGLAGDYEQYF
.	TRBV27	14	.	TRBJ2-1	TGTGCCAGCCCCGGTCCGAGCTCCTACAATGAGCAGTTCTTC	CASPGPSSYNEQFF
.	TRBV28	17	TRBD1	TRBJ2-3	TGTGCCAGCACCGGGGCAGGGGGTAGGGCCGACACAGATACGCAGTATTTT	CASTGAGGRADTDTQYF
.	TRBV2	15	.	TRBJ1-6	TGTGCCAGCAGTGAACCGAGGGGGGAGCAAACACCCCTCCACTTT	CASSEPRGEQTPLHF
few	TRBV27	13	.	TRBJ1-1	TGTGCCAGCAGTCTAGGGGGGAACACTGAAGCTTTCTTT	CASSLGGNTEAFF
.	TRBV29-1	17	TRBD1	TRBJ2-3	TGCAGCGTGCGAACCGACCGGACAGGCTCTAGCACAGATACGCAGTATTTT	CSVRTDRTGSSTDTQYF
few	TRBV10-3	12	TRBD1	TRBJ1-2	TGTGCCATCAGTAGTGGACAGGCAGGCTACACCTTC	CAISSGQAGYTF
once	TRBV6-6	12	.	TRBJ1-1	TGTGCCAGCAGTTACTCAGGGGACCAAGCTTTCTTT	CASSYSGDQAFF
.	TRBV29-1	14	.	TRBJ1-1	TGCAGCGTTTCCAGGGGATATAGGGACACTGAAGCTTTCTTT	CSVSRGYRDTEAFF
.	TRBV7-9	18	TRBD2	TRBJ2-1	TGTGCCAGCAGCGAGAGCGGGAGGGCCGGGGGGAGATACAATGAGCAGTTCTTC	CASSESGRAGGRYNEQFF
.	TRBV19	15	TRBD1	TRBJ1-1	TGTGCCAGTACAGACAGGGTTTTGTTGTACACTGAAGCTTTCTTT	CASTDRVLLYTEAFF
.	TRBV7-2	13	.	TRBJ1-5	TGTGCCAGCAGCCAGAATAGCAATCAGCCCCAGCATTTT	CASSQNSNQPQHF
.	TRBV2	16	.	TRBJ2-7	TGTGCCAGCAGTTTCCAGGGTTCAGGACCGTCCTACGAGCAGTACTTC	CASSFQGSGPSYEQYF
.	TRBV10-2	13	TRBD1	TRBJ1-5	TGCGCCAGCAGTGAAACAGGGGATCAGCCCCAGCATTTT	CASSETGDQPQHF
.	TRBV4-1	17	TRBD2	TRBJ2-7	TGCGCCAGCAGCCAACCTACTAGCGGCTCAAGCTCCTACGAGCAGTACTTC	CASSQPTSGSSSYEQYF
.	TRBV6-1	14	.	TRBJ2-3	TGTGCCAGCAGAGGGGGGTTTTTCACAGATACGCAGTATTTT	CASRGGFFTDTQYF
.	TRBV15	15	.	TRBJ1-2	TGTGCCACCAGCAGAGAAGGGGCGGCCGCGTATGGCTACACCTTC	CATSREGAAAYGYTF
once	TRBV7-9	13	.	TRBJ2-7	TGTGCCAGCAGCTTAGCTCCGGGGACCGAGCAGTACTTC	CASSLAPGTEQYF
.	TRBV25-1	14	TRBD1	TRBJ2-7	TGTGCCAGCTCGGGACAGGGTGCATCCTACGAGCAGTACTTC	CASSGQGASYEQYF
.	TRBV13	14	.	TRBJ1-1	TGTGCCAGCAGCTTAATCGGCAGGCCATATGAAGCTTTCTTT	CASSLIGRPYEAFF
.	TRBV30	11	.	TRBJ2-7	TGTGCCGGGACTTTCTCCTACGAGCAGTACTTC	CAGTFSYEQYF
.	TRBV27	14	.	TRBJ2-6	TGTGCCAGCGCAGGATACTCTGGGGCCAACGTCCTGACTTTC	CASAGYSGANVLTF
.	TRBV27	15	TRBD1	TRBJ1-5	TGTGCCAGCAGGCCGGGACAGGGGGGCAATCAGCCCCAGCATTTT	CASRPGQGGNQPQHF
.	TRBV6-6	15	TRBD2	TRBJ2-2	TGTGCCAGCAGACGGACTAGCGGAAACACCGGGGAGCTGTTTTTT	CASRRTSGNTGELFF
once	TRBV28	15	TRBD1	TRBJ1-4	TGTGCCAGCAGCCACCTCCGGGACAGGGATGAAAAACTGTTTTTT	CASSHLRDRDEKLFF